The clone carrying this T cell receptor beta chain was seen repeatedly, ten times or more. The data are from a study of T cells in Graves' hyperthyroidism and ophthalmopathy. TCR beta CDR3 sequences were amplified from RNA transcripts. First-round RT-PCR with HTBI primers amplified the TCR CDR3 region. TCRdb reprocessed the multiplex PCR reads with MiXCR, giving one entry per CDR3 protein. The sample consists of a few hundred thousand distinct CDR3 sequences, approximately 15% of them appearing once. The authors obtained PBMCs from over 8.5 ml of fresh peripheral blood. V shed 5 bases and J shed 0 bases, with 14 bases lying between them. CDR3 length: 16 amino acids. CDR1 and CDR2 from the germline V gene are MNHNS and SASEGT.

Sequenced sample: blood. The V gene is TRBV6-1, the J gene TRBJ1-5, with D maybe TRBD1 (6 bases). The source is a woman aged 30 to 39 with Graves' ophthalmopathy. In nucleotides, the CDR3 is TGTGCCAGCAGTTTTGAACAGGGCGTTAGCAATCAGCCCCAGCATTTT. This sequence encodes CASSFEQGVSNQPQHF.